This is a list of T cell receptor beta chains from one sample in a study of blood T cell repertoires in COVID-19. Data came from immunoSEQ multiplex PCR; TCRdb stores just in-frame clones and leaves some out. The table records under 30,000 clones, around nine tenths of them present only once. Sequences were obtained from peripheral blood. These receptors originate from a man aged 50 or older with active COVID-19. Each CDR3 is given with its conserved first and last residue. Fields, in order: V gene, clone size, J gene, D gene, CDR3 protein, CDR3 DNA. A D gene is named only where the DNA matches it firmly. Size is stated for part of the rows, as once, few or many counts, or as a class when the clone is expanded.

TRBV28	few	TRBJ1-2	NA	CASSANGGNTLKRNYGYTF	TGTGCCAGCAGTGCCAATGGGGGCAATACACTTAAGCGCAACTATGGCTACACCTTC
TRBV4-3	NA	TRBJ2-7	TRBD1	CASSQEVGDRGGEQYF	TGCGCCAGCAGCCAAGAAGTAGGGGACAGGGGAGGAGAGCAGTACTTC
TRBV11-3	NA	TRBJ1-3	NA	CASSLGGFSGNTIYF	TGTGCCAGCAGCCTCGGAGGGTTCTCTGGAAACACCATATATTTT
TRBV18	NA	TRBJ1-1	NA	CASSRDEDTEAFF	TGTGCCAGCTCACGCGACGAGGACACTGAAGCTTTCTTT
TRBV5-4	NA	TRBJ2-3	TRBD2	CASSFSGGTDTQYF	TGTGCCAGCAGCTTTAGCGGGGGCACAGATACGCAGTATTTT
TRBV5-1	NA	TRBJ2-7	TRBD2	CASSRSGAVYEQYF	TGCGCCAGCAGCCGTAGCGGGGCGGTCTACGAGCAGTACTTC
TRBV4-3	NA	TRBJ2-6	NA	CASSQETGSGANVLTF	TGCGCCAGCAGCCAAGAAACAGGCTCTGGGGCCAACGTCCTGACTTTC
TRBV5-4	NA	TRBJ1-6	NA	CASSVEQGIRNSPLHF	TGTGCCAGCAGCGTAGAACAGGGTATCAGAAATTCACCCCTCCACTTT
TRBV24-1	NA	TRBJ2-3	TRBD2	CATSVQRGPTDTQYF	TGTGCCACCAGTGTTCAGCGGGGCCCCACAGATACGCAGTATTTT
TRBV2	NA	TRBJ1-6	NA	CASNRETGSPLHF	TGTGCCAGCAACAGGGAGACGGGTTCACCCCTCCACTTT
TRBV28	NA	TRBJ2-7	TRBD1	CASSFGQGSYEQYF	TGTGCCAGCAGTTTTGGACAGGGGTCCTACGAGCAGTACTTC
TRBV19	NA	TRBJ1-1	NA	CASSIDSGMNTEAFF	TGTGCCAGTAGTATCGATAGCGGGATGAACACTGAAGCTTTCTTT
TRBV5-6	once	TRBJ2-3	TRBD2	CASSLLRRAGGITDTQYF	TGTGCCAGCAGCTTACTCCGTCGGGCGGGGGGGATCACAGATACGCAGTATTTT
TRBV2	NA	TRBJ2-1	TRBD2	CASWTSRNNEQFF	TGTGCCAGCTGGACTAGCAGAAACAATGAGCAGTTCTTC
TRBV7-9	NA	TRBJ1-6	NA	CASSSNRVNSPLHF	TGTGCCAGCAGCTCTAACAGGGTTAATTCACCCCTCCACTTT
TRBV9	NA	TRBJ2-2	NA	CASSPRSDTLGGELFF	TGTGCCAGCAGCCCCCGTTCCGACACCTTGGGCGGGGAGCTGTTTTTT
TRBV7-3	NA	TRBJ2-1	TRBD1	CASSLTQGQGYNEQFF	TGTGCCAGCAGCTTAACTCAGGGACAGGGCTACAATGAGCAGTTCTTC
TRBV18	NA	TRBJ1-2	TRBD1	CASSPGQGPGYGYTF	TGTGCCAGCTCACCGGGACAGGGTCCCGGCTATGGCTACACCTTC
TRBV9	once	TRBJ2-7	TRBD1	CASSADRGTSYEQYF	TGTGCCAGCAGCGCAGACAGGGGAACCTCCTACGAGCAGTACTTC
TRBV4-3	NA	TRBJ2-3	TRBD2	CASSQEYKREVADTQYF	TGCGCCAGCAGCCAAGAATATAAGCGGGAGGTCGCAGATACGCAGTATTTT
TRBV18	NA	TRBJ2-5	TRBD1	CASSPIGGPETQYF	TGTGCCAGCTCACCAATAGGGGGCCCTGAGACCCAGTACTTC
TRBV15	medium-sized	TRBJ1-1	NA	CATSSRNRAEAFF	TGTGCCACCAGCAGCCGCAACAGGGCTGAAGCTTTCTTT
TRBV7-2	NA	TRBJ2-3	TRBD1	CASSPGQKLTDTQYF	TGTGCCAGCAGCCCGGGACAGAAACTCACAGATACGCAGTATTTT
TRBV7-6	NA	TRBJ2-5	NA	CASAVRGRTQETQYF	TGTGCCAGCGCCGTTAGGGGCAGGACCCAAGAGACCCAGTACTTC
TRBV7-8	NA	TRBJ1-5	NA	CASSLDDRNQPQHF	TGTGCCAGCAGCTTAGACGACAGAAATCAGCCCCAGCATTTT
TRBV5-1	NA	TRBJ2-3	TRBD1	CASSLEGQGMDTQYF	TGCGCCAGCAGCTTGGAGGGACAGGGCATGGATACGCAGTATTTT
TRBV3-1/TRBV3-2	NA	TRBJ1-3	NA	CASSQDGDSKTPSSGNTIYF	TGTGCCAGCAGCCAAGATGGGGACTCAAAGACACCGAGCTCTGGAAACACCATATATTTT
TRBV7-2	few	TRBJ2-6	NA	CASSGRGTGISGANVLTF	TGTGCCAGCAGCGGCCGCGGGACTGGAATCTCTGGGGCCAACGTCCTGACTTTC
TRBV7-9	NA	TRBJ2-1	TRBD2	CASSSVPGLVRNEQFF	TGTGCCAGCAGCTCAGTTCCGGGACTAGTGAGGAATGAGCAGTTCTTC
TRBV19	once	TRBJ1-2	TRBD1	CASSTLGQGSNYGYTF	TGTGCCAGTAGTACTTTAGGACAGGGTTCTAACTATGGCTACACCTTC
TRBV5-4	NA	TRBJ2-7	NA	CASSLAVTGYYEQYF	TGTGCCAGCAGCTTGGCCGTGACAGGCTATTACGAGCAGTACTTC
TRBV10-3	NA	TRBJ1-4	NA	CAIRGRLNEKLFF	TGTGCCATCAGAGGCCGACTTAATGAAAAACTGTTTTTT
TRBV4-3	NA	TRBJ2-7	NA	CASSQESRGVSYEQYF	TGCGCCAGCAGCCAAGAGTCCAGGGGGGTCTCCTACGAGCAGTACTTC
TRBV6-6	NA	TRBJ2-7	TRBD2	CASSRDYSYEQYF	TGTGCCAGCAGCCGGGACTACTCCTACGAGCAGTACTTC
TRBV19	NA	TRBJ2-2	TRBD1	CASVDRVITGELFF	TGTGCCAGTGTGGACAGGGTCATCACCGGGGAGCTGTTTTTT
TRBV18	NA	TRBJ1-1	NA	CASSLVGGTEAFF	TGTGCCAGCTCACTGGTGGGGGGCACTGAAGCTTTCTTT
TRBV9	NA	TRBJ1-2	NA	CASSVGQASYTF	TGTGCCAGCAGCGTAGGTCAGGCAAGCTACACCTTC
TRBV18	NA	TRBJ2-4	TRBD1	CASSPLDRGAPSNF	TGTGCCAGCTCACCCTTGGACAGGGGCGCCCCAAGCAACTTC
TRBV6-2/TRBV6-3	NA	TRBJ1-2	TRBD1	CASSGDSTNYGYTF	TGTGCCAGCAGTGGGGACAGCACTAACTATGGCTACACCTTC
TRBV6-6	NA	TRBJ2-7	TRBD1	CASRRSTQGAGEQYF	TGTGCCAGCAGACGGTCAACACAGGGGGCGGGGGAGCAGTACTTC
TRBV2	NA	TRBJ2-3	TRBD2	CASSGLAGLADTQYF	TGTGCCAGCAGCGGACTAGCGGGATTAGCAGATACGCAGTATTTT
TRBV6-5	NA	TRBJ2-7	NA	CASSYVGRVYEQYF	TGTGCCAGCAGTTACGTTGGCAGGGTCTACGAGCAGTACTTC
TRBV4-1	few	TRBJ2-7	TRBD1	CASSRTGGSYEQYF	TGCGCCAGCAGCCGGACAGGGGGAAGCTACGAGCAGTACTTC
TRBV7-2	NA	TRBJ2-7	TRBD2	CASSQTSAAYEQYF	TGTGCCAGCAGCCAGACTAGCGCCGCCTACGAGCAGTACTTC
TRBV30	NA	TRBJ1-2	TRBD1	CAWRPGTGVYGYTF	TGTGCCTGGCGGCCCGGGACAGGGGTCTATGGCTACACCTTC
TRBV2	NA	TRBJ2-1	TRBD1	CARLGDSDNEQFF	TGTGCCAGATTGGGGGACAGCGACAATGAGCAGTTCTTC
TRBV7-2	NA	TRBJ2-3	NA	CASSFQSGTATDTQYF	TGTGCCAGCAGCTTTCAGTCCGGGACTGCCACAGATACGCAGTATTTT
TRBV4-3	NA	TRBJ1-5	TRBD1	CASSPVGTGGWSNQPQHF	TGCGCCAGCAGCCCCGTGGGGACAGGGGGCTGGAGCAATCAGCCCCAGCATTTT
TRBV11-2	NA	TRBJ2-2	TRBD1	CASNPRGSGELFF	TGTGCCAGCAACCCCAGGGGGTCCGGGGAGCTGTTTTTT
TRBV6-2/TRBV6-3	NA	TRBJ2-2	TRBD2	CASSYWEGNTGELFF	TGTGCCAGCAGTTACTGGGAGGGTAACACCGGGGAGCTGTTTTTT
TRBV30	NA	TRBJ2-5	TRBD2	CAWSGRGGRETQYF	TGTGCCTGGAGTGGTAGGGGAGGGAGGGAGACCCAGTACTTC
TRBV9	NA	TRBJ2-1	TRBD2	CASSVVGLAARRDEQFF	TGTGCCAGCAGCGTAGTAGGGCTAGCGGCGAGGAGGGATGAGCAGTTCTTC